Listed here are 6 T cell receptor beta chains from one sample, sequenced in a study of blood T cells in healthy people across ages. For the second PCR, which ran for about 6 to 11 cycles, a sample-barcoded 5' primer and a J-beta primer mix were used. MiXCR, run by TCRdb on the 5' RACE reads, gives a single entry per CDR3 protein. The table shows fewer than 800,000 distinct CDR3 sequences, with about a third occurring only once. Sequenced: blood. The receptors come from a woman older than 75 in good health.

The chain is built from TRBV7-2 and TRBJ2-1; 8 bases are a match to TRBD2. The CDR3 runs 16 residues. The germline gives CDR1 SGHTA, CDR2 FQGNSA. The V gene end was trimmed by 2 bases and the J gene end by 4 bases; junction bases not matched to a gene: 7. In DNA form, the CDR3 reads TGTGCCAGCAGCTTATCCGGGGGGGGCCTTTACAATGAGCAGTTCTTC. This sequence encodes CASSLSGGGLYNEQFF. Looking up the rest from reference TRBV7-2 and TRBJ2-1 gives the full variable domain: GAGVSQSPSNKVTEKGKDVELRCDPISGHTALYWYRQSLGQGLEFLIYFQGNSAPDKSGLPSDRFSAERTGGSVSTLTIQRTQQEDSAVYLCASSLSGGGLYNEQFFGPGTRLTVL.

As to this clonotype: A much larger clone differs from this one at a single base, so this may be a read error. DNA of the CDR3: TGTGTCAGCAGTGGAGAGACAGGGGGCAATCAGCCCCAGCATTTT. Encoded protein: CVSSGETGGNQPQHF. This chain connects TRBV6-1 to TRBJ1-5, with TRBD1 matching 8 bases. CDR1 and CDR2 from the germline V gene are MNHNS and SASEGT. CDR3 length: 15 residues.

Many counts were recorded for this clonotype. V is TRBV20-1 and J is TRBJ2-5, with TRBD2 matching 9 bases. J gave up 5 bases and V 0 bases, and 13 bases lay outside the gene matches. The CDR3 totals 17 residues. In germline, CDR1 is DFQATT, CDR2 SNEGSKA (reference sequence). The CDR3 DNA sequence: TGCAGTGCTAGAGATCCGGCGGGGGGGCCCGTGGGGGAGACCCAGTACTTC. It specifies CSARDPAGGPVGETQYF.

In regard to this clonotype: This may be a read error, as it is one base from a much larger clone. The chain recombines TRBV9 with TRBJ1-2, with a tentative D call TRBD1 (5 bases). The CDR3 spans 14 residues. Between the trimmed V and J ends, which lost 0 bases and 7 bases, there was a span of 13 bases. Germline loops: CDR1 SGDLS, CDR2 YYNGEE. CDR3 region: CASSVDDGGSGYTF. The DNA for the CDR3 is TGTGCCAGCAGCGTAGACGACGGGGGTAGTGGCTACACCTTC.

This clonotype was found a few times. The junction departs from the called germline gene at one end, perhaps through a read error. V is TRBV15 and J is TRBJ1-5; D might be TRBD1 (6 bases). This CDR3 is built from 14 residues. From germline, CDR1 is LNHNV and CDR2 YYDKDF (reference sequence). The CDR3 DNA sequence: TGTGTCACCAATCCGGGGGGCGCGGACCAGCCCCAGCATTTT. Translated: CVTNPGGADQPQHF.

This chain links TRBV6-1 with TRBJ1-2, with D perhaps matching TRBD1 (5 bases). CDR3 length: 13 residues. Trimming pared 4 bases from V and 5 bases from J, leaving 11 bases between. Germline assignment: CDR1 MNHNS and CDR2 SASEGT. CDR3 bases: TGTGCCAGCAGTGCGGGGGTGGTGTATGGCTACACCTTC. Protein sequence: CASSAGVVYGYTF.